This T cell receptor (beta chain) was documented in a study of blood T cell repertoires in COVID-19. Across the study: Spain, Italy and the United States supplied samples that represented acute and convalescent COVID-19. Sources were T cells, B-cell-depleted T cells, or PBMCs; the material itself was cDNA or gDNA.

Original handling: Estimates of nucleated cell counts were drawn from the amplification of reference gene primers. Only in-frame clones appear in the TCRdb table, and some are missing; sequencing was by immunoSEQ multiplex PCR. V, J and clone size were drawn from that table, and D and trimming were deduced from the DNA. The repertoire holds 250,000 to 300,000 clones, with roughly nine tenths as singletons. In germline, CDR1 is MNHEY, CDR2 SMNVEV (reference sequence). The CDR3 consists of 13 residues. The germline V and J ends were trimmed by 6 bases and 0 bases, with 9 bases remaining between them. The clonotype comes from a man aged 50 or older with acute or convalescent COVID-19. Sequenced: peripheral blood. The V gene is TRBV27, the J gene TRBJ2-7; a possible D gene is TRBD1 (6 bases). CDR3 coding DNA: TGTGCCAGCAGGGACAGAAGCTCCTACGAGCAGTACTTC. Translated, it gives CASRDRSSYEQYF.